The clone carrying this TCR beta chain has more than one count but fewer than ten. As yet, its antigen is unknown. The data were obtained in a study of OX40 agonist ivuxolimab in advanced cancers. Germline loops: CDR1 MDHEN, CDR2 SYDVKM. The V end was cut by 2 bases, the J end by 2 bases, with 3 bases between. The CDR3 loop spans 12 amino acids. Study results and limitations: On average, CD8+ T cells had more expanded clones than CD4+.

Libraries were prepared by immunoSEQ multiplex PCR; TCRdb keeps only in-frame clonotypes and omits some of them. The top ten clones hold 4% to 5% of a sample with about 34,000 clones, about 90% of them seen once. This specimen consisted of CD4+ or CD8+ T cells sorted from blood, obtained in a trial of the OX40 agonist ivuxolimab. This receptor was obtained from an adult with an advanced solid tumor such as melanoma, head and neck, liver or kidney cancer. The rearrangement uses TRBV28 and TRBJ1-1; D is unresolved. CDR3 nucleotides: TGTGCCAGCAGTTTAACTAACACTGAAGCTTTCTTT. The encoded protein is CASSLTNTEAFF.